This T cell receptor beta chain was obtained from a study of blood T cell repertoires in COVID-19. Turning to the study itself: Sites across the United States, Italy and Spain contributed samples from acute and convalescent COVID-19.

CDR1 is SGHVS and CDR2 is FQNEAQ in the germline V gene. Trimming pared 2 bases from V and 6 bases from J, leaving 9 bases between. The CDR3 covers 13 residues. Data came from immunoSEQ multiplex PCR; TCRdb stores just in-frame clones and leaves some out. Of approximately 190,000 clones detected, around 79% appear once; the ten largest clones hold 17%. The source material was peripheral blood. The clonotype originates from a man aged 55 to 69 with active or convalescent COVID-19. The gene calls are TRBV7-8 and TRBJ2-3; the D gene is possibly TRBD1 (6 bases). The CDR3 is CASSLSRGDTQYF. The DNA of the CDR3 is TGTGCCAGCAGCTTAAGCAGGGGTGATACGCAGTATTTT.